The present TCR beta chain was sequenced within a study of blood T cell repertoires in COVID-19. Across the whole study: The United States, Italy and Spain were the sources of the acute and convalescent COVID-19 samples. From T cells, B-cell-depleted T cells, or PBMCs came the material, which was cDNA or gDNA.

In the authors' methods: Reference gene primer amplification yielded estimated nucleated cell counts. Here immunoSEQ multiplex PCR was the method, and the copy in TCRdb shows in-frame clones only, minus some. V and J calls and clone size are as listed in that table; D and trimming were resolved from the DNA. The sample consists of roughly 260,000 clones, around 86% of them appearing once. The source is a man in his forties who had recovered from COVID-19. The sequenced sample was peripheral blood.

The CDR3 DNA sequence: TGCGCCAGCAGCCAAGTTAGAGCGGGAGACCCCGGGGAGCTGTTTTTT. This gives the protein CASSQVRAGDPGELFF. This chain links TRBV4-1 with TRBJ2-2, with 8 bases lining up with TRBD2. CDR1 is MGHRA and CDR2 is YSYEKL in the germline V gene. Trimming at V came to 1 base and at J to 6 bases, leaving 7 bases not matched to a gene. This CDR3 spans 16 amino acids.